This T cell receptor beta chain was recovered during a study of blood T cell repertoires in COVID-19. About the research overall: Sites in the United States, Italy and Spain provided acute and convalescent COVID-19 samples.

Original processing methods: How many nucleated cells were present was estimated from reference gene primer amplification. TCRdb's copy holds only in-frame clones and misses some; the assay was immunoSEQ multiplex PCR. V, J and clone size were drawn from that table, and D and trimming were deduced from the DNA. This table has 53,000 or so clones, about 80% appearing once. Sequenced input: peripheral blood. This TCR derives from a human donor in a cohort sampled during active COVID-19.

The CDR3 sequence: CASSVGRQQLDTDTQYF. For the CDR3, the DNA is TGTGCCAGCAGCGTAGGGAGGCAGCAACTGGACACAGATACGCAGTATTTT. The chain joins TRBV9 to TRBJ2-3; possibly TRBD2 for D (5 bases). The CDR3 loop spans 17 amino acids. V was shortened by 0 bases and J by 2 bases, with 16 bases between the two germline ends. Germline V gene data show CDR1 as SGDLS and CDR2 as YYNGEE.